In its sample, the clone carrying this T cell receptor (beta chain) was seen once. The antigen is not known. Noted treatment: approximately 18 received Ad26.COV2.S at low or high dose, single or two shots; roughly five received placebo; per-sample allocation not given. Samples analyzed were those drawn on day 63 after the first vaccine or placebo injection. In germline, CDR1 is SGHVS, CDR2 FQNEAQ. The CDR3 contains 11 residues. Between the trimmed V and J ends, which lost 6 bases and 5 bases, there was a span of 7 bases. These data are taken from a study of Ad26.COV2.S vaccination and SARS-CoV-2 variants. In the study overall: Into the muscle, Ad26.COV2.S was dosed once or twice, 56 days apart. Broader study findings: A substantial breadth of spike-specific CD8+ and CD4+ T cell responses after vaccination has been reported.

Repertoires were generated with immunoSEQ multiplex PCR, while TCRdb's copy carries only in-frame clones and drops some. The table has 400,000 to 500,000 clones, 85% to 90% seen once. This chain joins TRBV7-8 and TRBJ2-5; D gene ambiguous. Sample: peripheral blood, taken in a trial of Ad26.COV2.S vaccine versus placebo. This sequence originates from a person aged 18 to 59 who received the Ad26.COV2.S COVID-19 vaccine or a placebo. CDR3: CASRIMETQYF. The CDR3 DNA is TGTGCCAGCAGAATTATGGAGACCCAGTACTTC.